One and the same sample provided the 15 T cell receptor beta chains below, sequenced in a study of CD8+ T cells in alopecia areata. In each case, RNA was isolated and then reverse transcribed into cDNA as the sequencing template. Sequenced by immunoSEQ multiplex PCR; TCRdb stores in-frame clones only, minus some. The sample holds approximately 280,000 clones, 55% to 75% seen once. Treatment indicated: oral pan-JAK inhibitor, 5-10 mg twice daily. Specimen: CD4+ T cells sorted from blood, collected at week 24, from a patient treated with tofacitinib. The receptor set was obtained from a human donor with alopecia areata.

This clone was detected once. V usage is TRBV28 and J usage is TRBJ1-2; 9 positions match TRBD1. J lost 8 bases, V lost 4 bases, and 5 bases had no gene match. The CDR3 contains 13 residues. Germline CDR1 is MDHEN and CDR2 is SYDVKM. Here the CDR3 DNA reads TGTGCCAGCAGTTCCCACAGGGGGCTGGGCTACACCTTC. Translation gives CASSSHRGLGYTF.

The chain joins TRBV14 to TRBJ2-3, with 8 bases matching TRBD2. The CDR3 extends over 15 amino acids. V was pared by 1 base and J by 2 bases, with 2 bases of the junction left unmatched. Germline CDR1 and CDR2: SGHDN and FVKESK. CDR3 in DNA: TGTGCCAGCAGCCAAGGAGCGGGGGCCACAGATACGCAGTATTTT. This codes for CASSQGAGATDTQYF.

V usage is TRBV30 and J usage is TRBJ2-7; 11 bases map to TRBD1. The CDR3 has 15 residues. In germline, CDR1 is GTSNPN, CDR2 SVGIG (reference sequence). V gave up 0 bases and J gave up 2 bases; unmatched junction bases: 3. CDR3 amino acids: CAWSVRDRGTYEQYF. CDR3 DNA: TGTGCCTGGAGTGTAAGGGACAGGGGGACCTACGAGCAGTACTTC.

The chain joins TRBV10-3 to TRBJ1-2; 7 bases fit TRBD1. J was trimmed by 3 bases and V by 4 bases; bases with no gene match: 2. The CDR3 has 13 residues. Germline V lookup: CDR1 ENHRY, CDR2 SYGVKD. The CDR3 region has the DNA TGTGCCATCAGTGGAGGGGGCCACTATGGCTACACCTTC. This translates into CAISGGGHYGYTF.

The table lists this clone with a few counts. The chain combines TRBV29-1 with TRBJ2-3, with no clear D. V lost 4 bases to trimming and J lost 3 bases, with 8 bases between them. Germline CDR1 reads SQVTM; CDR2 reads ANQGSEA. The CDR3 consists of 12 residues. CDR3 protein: CSVVWQTDTQYF. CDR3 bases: TGCAGCGTTGTATGGCAGACAGATACGCAGTATTTT.

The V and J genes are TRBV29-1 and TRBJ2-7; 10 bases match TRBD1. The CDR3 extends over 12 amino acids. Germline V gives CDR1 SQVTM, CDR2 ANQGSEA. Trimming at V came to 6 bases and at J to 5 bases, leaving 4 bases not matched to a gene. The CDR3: CSVTGGGDEQYF. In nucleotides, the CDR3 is TGCAGCGTGACAGGGGGCGGGGACGAGCAGTACTTC.

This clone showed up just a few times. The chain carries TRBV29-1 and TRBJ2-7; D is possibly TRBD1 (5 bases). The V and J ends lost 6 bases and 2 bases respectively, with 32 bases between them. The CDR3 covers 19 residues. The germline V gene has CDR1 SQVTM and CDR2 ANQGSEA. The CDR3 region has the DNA TGCAGCGTGGCCGGCACAGGTTTTAGTCACCGGGTAACACCCTACGAGCAGTACTTC. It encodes CSVAGTGFSHRVTPYEQYF.

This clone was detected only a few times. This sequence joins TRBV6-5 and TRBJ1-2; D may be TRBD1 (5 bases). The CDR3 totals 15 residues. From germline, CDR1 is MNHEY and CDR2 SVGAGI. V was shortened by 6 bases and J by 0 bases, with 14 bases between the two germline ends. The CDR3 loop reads CASSTGTLANYGYTF. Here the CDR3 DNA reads TGTGCCAGCAGCACGGGGACCCTCGCTAACTATGGCTACACCTTC.

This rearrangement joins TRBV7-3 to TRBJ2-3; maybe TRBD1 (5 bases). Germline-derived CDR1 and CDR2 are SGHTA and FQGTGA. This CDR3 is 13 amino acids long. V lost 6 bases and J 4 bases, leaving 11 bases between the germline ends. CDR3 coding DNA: TGTGCCAGCAGTTACTCAGGGTCAGATACGCAGTATTTT. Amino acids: CASSYSGSDTQYF.

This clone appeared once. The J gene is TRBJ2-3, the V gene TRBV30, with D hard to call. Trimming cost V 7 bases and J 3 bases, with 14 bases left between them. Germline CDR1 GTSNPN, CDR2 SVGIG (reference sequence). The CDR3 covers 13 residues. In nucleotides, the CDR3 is TGTGCCTTTAATATTCTTTGGACAGATACGCAGTATTTT. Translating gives CAFNILWTDTQYF.

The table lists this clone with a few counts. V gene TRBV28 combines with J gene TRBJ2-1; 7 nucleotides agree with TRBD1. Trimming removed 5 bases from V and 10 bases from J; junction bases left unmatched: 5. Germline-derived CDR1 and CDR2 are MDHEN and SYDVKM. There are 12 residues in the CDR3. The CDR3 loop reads CASSPPDREQFF. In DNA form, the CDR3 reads TGTGCCAGCAGTCCGCCGGACAGGGAGCAGTTCTTC.

CDR3 coding DNA: TGCAGCGCCGACAGGGTGATAGCGGGGTTCCAAGAGACCCAGTACTTC. It encodes CSADRVIAGFQETQYF. This sequence joins TRBV29-1 and TRBJ2-5; D might be TRBD2 (8 bases). The CDR3 runs 16 residues. With 7 bases removed from V and 1 base from J, the gap between germline ends came to 22 bases. Germline CDR1 and CDR2: SQVTM and ANQGSEA.

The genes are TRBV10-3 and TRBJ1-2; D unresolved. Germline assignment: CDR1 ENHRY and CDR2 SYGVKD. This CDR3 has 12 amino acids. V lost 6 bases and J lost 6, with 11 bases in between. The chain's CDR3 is CAISPTGDGYTF. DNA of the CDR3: TGTGCCATCAGCCCCACCGGGGATGGCTACACCTTC.

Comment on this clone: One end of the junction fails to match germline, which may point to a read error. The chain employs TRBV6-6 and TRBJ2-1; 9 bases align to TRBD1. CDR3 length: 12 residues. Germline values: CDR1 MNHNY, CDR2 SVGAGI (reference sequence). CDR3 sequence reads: CASSITRDRVLF. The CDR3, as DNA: TGTGCCAGCAGTATCACCCGGGACAGGGTACTCTTC.

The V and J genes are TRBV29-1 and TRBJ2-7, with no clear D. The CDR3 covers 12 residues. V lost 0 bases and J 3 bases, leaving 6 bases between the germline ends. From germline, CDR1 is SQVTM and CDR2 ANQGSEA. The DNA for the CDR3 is TGCAGCGTTGAAGACCTAAACTACGAGCAGTACTTC. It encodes CSVEDLNYEQYF.